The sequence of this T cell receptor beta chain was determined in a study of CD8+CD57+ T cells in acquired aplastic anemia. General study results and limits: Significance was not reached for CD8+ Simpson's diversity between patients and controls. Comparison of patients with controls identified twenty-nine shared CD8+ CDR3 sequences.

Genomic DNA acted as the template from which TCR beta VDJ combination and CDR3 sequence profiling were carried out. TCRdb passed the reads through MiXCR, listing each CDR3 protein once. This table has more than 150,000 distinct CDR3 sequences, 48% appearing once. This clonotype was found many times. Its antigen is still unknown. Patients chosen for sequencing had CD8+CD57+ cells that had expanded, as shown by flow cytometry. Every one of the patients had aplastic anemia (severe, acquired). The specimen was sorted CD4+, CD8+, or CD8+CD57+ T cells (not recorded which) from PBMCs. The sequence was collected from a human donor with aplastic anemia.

The CDR3 sequence: CSAGGSSAYEQYF. The CDR3 DNA sequence: TGCAGTGCTGGGGGATCCAGCGCCTACGAGCAGTACTTC. The rearrangement joins TRBV20-1 to TRBJ2-7, with D perhaps being TRBD1 or TRBD2 (5 bases each). Germline V lookup: CDR1 DFQATT, CDR2 SNEGSKA (reference sequence). There are 13 residues in the CDR3. Trimming removed 5 bases from V and 2 bases from J, with 13 bases in between.